These 32 T cell receptor beta chains originate from one sample sequenced in a study of shared clonotypes between healthy human individuals. Repertoires were generated with immunoSEQ multiplex PCR, while TCRdb's copy carries only in-frame clones and drops some. The sample yields 2 million to 2.5 million clones, approximately 96% seen once. What was sequenced was naive CD4+ T cells sorted from blood. Regarding subset: CD45RA+ positively selected. Every receptor here comes from a man aged 18 to 29 in good health.

The rearrangement joins TRBV18 to TRBJ2-5; D possibly corresponds to TRBD2 (6 bases). The CDR3 totals 14 residues. V lost 4 bases and J 3 bases, leaving 12 bases between the germline ends. Germline V gene sequence: CDR1 KGHSH, CDR2 LQKENI. This CDR3 reads CASSQTRLEETQYF. The CDR3 DNA follows: TGTGCCAGCTCACAGACTAGGCTGGAAGAGACCCAGTACTTC. Complete variable domain (other parts from reference TRBV18 and TRBJ2-5): NAGVMQNPRHLVRRRGQEARLRCSPMKGHSHVYWYRQLPEEGLKFMVYLQKENIIDESGMPKERFSAEFPKEGPSILRIQQVVRGDSAAYFCASSQTRLEETQYFGPGTRLLVL.

This sequence joins TRBV25-1 and TRBJ2-1, with 12 bases aligning to TRBD2. This CDR3 has 14 residues. The germline CDR1 and CDR2 sequences are MGHDK and SYGVNS. After removal of 4 bases from V and 7 bases from J, the junction contained 2 bases not matched to a gene. The CDR3 region has the DNA TGTGCCAGCAGTGTAACTAGCGGGAGGAATGAGCAGTTCTTC. It specifies CASSVTSGRNEQFF.

The V and J genes are TRBV5-1 and TRBJ2-1; D uncertain. CDR3 size: 12 residues. Germline V gene lookup returns CDR1 SGHRS and CDR2 YFSETQ. Trimming shortened V by 2 bases and J by 10 bases, and 10 bases separated the two germline ends. The DNA for the CDR3 is TGCGCCAGCAGCTTTCTCTCCCGGGAGCAGTTCTTC. It translates to CASSFLSREQFF.

This chain joins TRBV18 and TRBJ2-7, with TRBD2 matching 8 bases. This CDR3 is built from 15 residues. Trimming cost V 1 base and J 7 bases; bases outside gene matches: 9. Germline V CDR1 and CDR2: KGHSH, LQKENI. This chain's CDR3 is CASSPRNREGLEQYF. The CDR3 DNA reads TGTGCCAGCTCACCACGAAACCGGGAGGGCCTTGAGCAGTACTTC. Filled out from reference TRBV18 and TRBJ2-7, the complete variable domain reads NAGVMQNPRHLVRRRGQEARLRCSPMKGHSHVYWYRQLPEEGLKFMVYLQKENIIDESGMPKERFSAEFPKEGPSILRIQQVVRGDSAAYFCASSPRNREGLEQYFGPGTRLTVT.

In regard to this clone: Other DNA sequences in the same sample also yield this CDR3. This rearrangement joins TRBV18 to TRBJ2-5; D not certain. Trimming removed 6 bases from V and 3 bases from J, with 5 bases in between. Germline CDR1 is KGHSH and CDR2 is LQKENI. CDR3 length: 11 amino acids. CDR3 coding DNA: TGTGCCAGCTCGGCAGAAGAGACCCAGTACTTC. Protein sequence: CASSAEETQYF.

This chain links TRBV30 with TRBJ2-7, with TRBD2 matching over 8 bases. The germline V gene has CDR1 GTSNPN and CDR2 SVGIG (reference sequence). Trimming cost V 5 bases and J 4 bases; bases outside gene matches: 4. The CDR3 loop spans 12 amino acids. This CDR3 reads CAWGLAAYEQYF. The CDR3 bases are TGTGCCTGGGGACTAGCCGCGTACGAGCAGTACTTC.

For this clone: A junction boundary mismatches the germline segment, possibly from a read error. The chain employs TRBV5-6 and TRBJ1-6; 9 positions match TRBD1. The CDR3 runs 14 residues. CDR1 SGHDT and CDR2 YYEEEE come from the germline V gene. The chain's CDR3 is CASCFGTGLSPLHF. CDR3 coding DNA: TGTGCCAGCTGCTTCGGGACAGGGCTTTCACCCCTCCACTTT.

This chain joins TRBV27 and TRBJ2-5; TRBD1 aligns across 12 bases. J gave up 5 bases and V 3 bases, and 7 bases lay outside the gene matches. Germline CDR1 MNHEY, CDR2 SMNVEV (reference sequence). CDR3 length: 16 residues. CDR3 in DNA: TGTGCCAGCAGTTTGTTCGGGACAGGGGGCCGGGAGACCCAGTACTTC. Translating gives CASSLFGTGGRETQYF.

The chain uses TRBV18 and TRBJ2-5, with D possibly TRBD1 on 5 matching bases. Germline V gives CDR1 KGHSH, CDR2 LQKENI. The V end lost 2 bases, the J end lost 5 bases, and 15 bases lay between the germline ends. The CDR3 has 15 amino acids. CDR3 DNA: TGTGCCAGCTCACCATTGAGCCAGGGTGGCGAGACCCAGTACTTC. Translating it yields CASSPLSQGGETQYF.

The chain is built from TRBV6-1 and TRBJ2-4; D possibly corresponds to TRBD2 (5 bases). The germline V and J ends were trimmed by 2 bases and 6 bases, with 8 bases remaining between them. Germline V lookup: CDR1 MNHNS, CDR2 SASEGT. This CDR3 spans 13 amino acids. CDR3 DNA: TGTGCCAGCAGTGAACGGGGAATAAACATTCAGTACTTC. Protein sequence: CASSERGINIQYF.

This chain connects TRBV6-6 to TRBJ2-7, with unresolved D. V dropped 4 bases and J dropped 3 bases, with 10 bases sitting between them. The CDR3 is 13 residues long. CDR1 and CDR2 (germline): MNHNY, SVGAGI (reference sequence). CDR3 residues: CASSFGLSYEQYF. For the CDR3, the DNA is TGTGCCAGCAGTTTCGGCCTAAGCTACGAGCAGTACTTC.

The chain employs TRBV19 and TRBJ2-7; TRBD1 matches 10 bases. The CDR3 is 15 residues long. The V segment lost 6 bases and the J segment 3 bases; nucleotides outside the gene matches: 8. CDR1 is LNHDA and CDR2 is SQIVND in the germline V gene (reference sequence). The CDR3 DNA reads as TGTGCCAGTAGCCGGGACAGGGGAATGTACTACGAGCAGTACTTC. It codes for CASSRDRGMYYEQYF. The variable domain in full, with the rest retrieved from reference TRBV19 and TRBJ2-7, is DGGITQSPKYLFRKEGQNVTLSCEQNLNHDAMYWYRQDPGQGLRLIYYSQIVNDFQKGDIAEGYSVSREKKESFPLTVTSAQKNPTAFYLCASSRDRGMYYEQYFGPGTRLTVT.

A word on this clone: A junction boundary mismatches the germline segment, possibly from a read error. The genes are TRBV27 and TRBJ1-5; D ambiguous. Germline loops: CDR1 MNHEY, CDR2 SMNVEV (reference sequence). The CDR3 has 13 residues. DNA of the CDR3: TGTGCCACCAGTAGAATAAGCAATCAGCCCCAGCATTTT. Translating it yields CATSRISNQPQHF.

This chain joins TRBV5-6 and TRBJ1-4; D unclear. This CDR3 comprises 14 residues. The V end lost 2 bases, the J end lost 2 bases, and 7 bases lay between the germline ends. Germline V gives CDR1 SGHDT, CDR2 YYEEEE. CDR3 protein: CASSFTGTNEKLFF. CDR3 bases: TGTGCCAGCAGCTTTACCGGTACTAATGAAAAACTGTTTTTT.

V and J are TRBV30 and TRBJ1-2; D perhaps matches TRBD1 (6 bases). Germline CDR1 is GTSNPN and CDR2 is SVGIG (reference sequence). This CDR3 comprises 14 residues. V was shortened by 3 bases and J by 4 bases, with 15 bases between the two germline ends. The CDR3 DNA reads as TGTGCCTGGAGAGCACAGGGAAGAGGCTATGGCTACACCTTC. Encoded protein: CAWRAQGRGYGYTF. Full variable domain (outside the CDR3, taken from reference TRBV30 and TRBJ1-2): SQTIHQWPATLVQPVGSPLSLECTVEGTSNPNLYWYRQAAGRGLQLLFYSVGIGQISSEVPQNLSASRPQDRQFILSSKKLLLSDSGFYLCAWRAQGRGYGYTFGSGTRLTVV.

V gene TRBV4-3 combines with J gene TRBJ1-2; D not resolved. From germline, CDR1 is LGHNA and CDR2 YSLEER. The CDR3 covers 15 residues. V gave up 0 bases and J gave up 0 bases, with 8 bases separating them. The CDR3 region is CASSQEVTANYGYTF. CDR3 coding DNA: TGCGCCAGCAGCCAAGAAGTCACAGCTAACTATGGCTACACCTTC.

This clone came up once. This sample also contains other DNA sequences that code for the same CDR3. The CDR3 coding sequence is TGCGCCAGCAGCTTGGGGGAAGCGGGCGAAAAACTGTTTTTT. It yields the protein CASSLGEAGEKLFF. The chain couples TRBV5-1 to TRBJ1-4; D is unclear. Germline loops: CDR1 SGHRS, CDR2 YFSETQ. The V and J ends lost 0 bases and 8 bases respectively, with 11 bases between them. The CDR3 consists of 14 residues.

On this clone: The sample contains more than one DNA sequence encoding this CDR3. The V call is TRBV19, the J call TRBJ1-5; maybe TRBD1 (6 bases). This CDR3 is built from 14 residues. Germline V gene data show CDR1 as LNHDA and CDR2 as SQIVND (reference sequence). The V end was cut by 3 bases, the J end by 1 base, with 7 bases between. Here the CDR3 reads CASSMGGSNQPQHF. The CDR3 coding sequence is TGTGCCAGTAGTATGGGGGGCAGCAATCAGCCCCAGCATTTT.

The V call is TRBV2, the J call TRBJ1-4, with D possibly TRBD1 on 5 matching bases. Trimming removed 6 bases from V and 0 bases from J, with 11 bases in between. CDR3 length: 15 amino acids. Germline V gene sequence: CDR1 SNHLY, CDR2 FYNNEI. The CDR3 here is CASRRDRATNEKLFF. The CDR3 DNA reads as TGTGCCAGCAGGCGCGACAGAGCAACTAATGAAAAACTGTTTTTT.

The chain recombines TRBV9 with TRBJ2-1; unclear D gene. CDR1 SGDLS and CDR2 YYNGEE come from the germline V gene. The germline V and J ends were trimmed by 6 bases and 5 bases, with 15 bases remaining between them. The CDR3 consists of 14 residues. This chain's CDR3 is CASTGPPGNNEQFF. The CDR3 DNA sequence: TGTGCCAGCACCGGTCCCCCAGGCAACAATGAGCAGTTCTTC.

J is TRBJ1-1 and V is TRBV18, with a tentative D call TRBD1 (5 bases). V lost 6 bases to trimming and J lost 0 bases, with 8 bases between them. The CDR3 runs 13 residues. Germline loops: CDR1 KGHSH, CDR2 LQKENI. The CDR3 DNA reads as TGTGCCAGCTCGGAGGACATGAACACTGAAGCTTTCTTT. It yields the protein CASSEDMNTEAFF.

CDR3 nucleotides: TGCGCCAGCGGGGACAGCCGCGCGGCTAATGAAAAACTGTTTTTT. Its translation is CASGDSRAANEKLFF. This rearrangement joins TRBV10-1 to TRBJ1-4; 7 bases fit TRBD1. Germline CDR1 is WNHNN and CDR2 is SYGVQD (reference sequence). The V and J ends lost 8 bases and 3 bases, in that order; junction bases with no gene match: 9. This CDR3 comprises 15 residues.

The chain employs TRBV7-9 and TRBJ2-7; TRBD1 aligns across 8 bases. The CDR3 loop spans 15 amino acids. Per the germline V gene, CDR1 is SEHNR and CDR2 is FQNEAQ (reference sequence). After removal of 4 bases from V and 5 bases from J, the junction contained 10 bases not matched to a gene. The CDR3 spells CASSSGWTGFNEQYF. The CDR3 DNA follows: TGTGCCAGCAGCTCAGGATGGACAGGGTTTAACGAGCAGTACTTC.

The chain combines TRBV14 with TRBJ2-7, with a tentative D call TRBD1 (6 bases). The CDR3 sequence is 14 residues long. Between the trimmed V and J ends, which lost 6 bases and 4 bases, there was a span of 16 bases. Germline CDR1 is SGHDN and CDR2 is FVKESK. The CDR3 sequence: CASRQQGIGYEQYF. CDR3 nucleotide sequence: TGTGCCAGCAGACAACAGGGAATCGGGTACGAGCAGTACTTC.

The V and J genes are TRBV28 and TRBJ2-3; TRBD1 agrees at 7 bases. The length of the CDR3 is 15 residues. V dropped 3 bases and J dropped 0; count of bases not matched to a gene: 3. Germline assignment: CDR1 MDHEN and CDR2 SYDVKM. Here the CDR3 DNA reads TGTGCCAGCAGTTTCGGCAGGGGGAGCACAGATACGCAGTATTTT. Amino acid sequence: CASSFGRGSTDTQYF.

The chain carries TRBV10-3 and TRBJ2-2; perhaps TRBD2 as D (6 bases). CDR1 ENHRY and CDR2 SYGVKD come from the germline V gene. With 4 bases removed from V and 3 bases from J, the gap between germline ends came to 15 bases. CDR3 length: 16 amino acids. CDR3 residues: CAISGGLPGDTGELFF. The DNA for the CDR3 is TGTGCCATCAGTGGGGGTCTCCCGGGGGACACCGGGGAGCTGTTTTTT.

V is TRBV9 and J is TRBJ1-6; D is ambiguous. V was pared by 0 bases and J by 5 bases, with 12 bases between. The CDR3 covers 16 residues. CDR1 is SGDLS and CDR2 is YYNGEE in the germline V gene. This CDR3 reads CASSVGGTVNNSPLHF. The CDR3 bases are TGTGCCAGCAGCGTAGGCGGAACAGTCAATAATTCACCCCTCCACTTT.

This clone was seen a single time. The chain recombines TRBV7-2 with TRBJ2-3, with D possibly TRBD1 on 6 matching bases. Germline assignment: CDR1 SGHTA and CDR2 FQGNSA. Trimming took off 0 bases at V and 7 bases at J, with 20 bases between the two ends. The CDR3 has 17 amino acids. The CDR3 reads CASSLAPGVSPRNTQYF. In DNA, the CDR3 is TGTGCCAGCAGCTTAGCCCCAGGGGTGAGCCCCCGGAATACGCAGTATTTT.

The chain is built from TRBV9 and TRBJ1-6; TRBD1 matches at 8 bases. Germline V CDR1 and CDR2: SGDLS, YYNGEE. The V segment lost 4 bases and the J segment 5 bases; nucleotides outside the gene matches: 2. CDR3 length: 14 amino acids. The CDR3 DNA reads TGTGCCAGCAGCTGGGACAGGAATAATTCACCCCTCCACTTT. It yields the protein CASSWDRNNSPLHF.

The V and J genes are TRBV7-2 and TRBJ2-5; 10 bases line up with TRBD2. The ends lost 1 base at V and 1 base at J; junction bases unmatched: 12. Germline V gene sequence: CDR1 SGHTA, CDR2 FQGNSA. The CDR3 has 19 residues. CDR3 sequence (DNA): TGTGCCAGCAGCTTAGTTCGAGCGGGAGGGAAGGGCGTCCAAGAGACCCAGTACTTC. Translation: CASSLVRAGGKGVQETQYF. The full variable domain, with the rest looked up from reference TRBV7-2 and TRBJ2-5, is GAGVSQSPSNKVTEKGKDVELRCDPISGHTALYWYRQSLGQGLEFLIYFQGNSAPDKSGLPSDRFSAERTGGSVSTLTIQRTQQEDSAVYLCASSLVRAGGKGVQETQYFGPGTRLLVL.

The rearrangement joins TRBV5-4 to TRBJ1-1; 10 nucleotides align to TRBD1. Germline assignment: CDR1 SGHNT and CDR2 YYREEE (reference sequence). The trim removed 0 bases at V and 3 bases at J, leaving 5 bases unmatched. The CDR3 is 16 amino acids. The CDR3 DNA follows: TGTGCCAGCAGCTTGGCGACAGGGGGCAGGGACACTGAAGCTTTCTTT. Its translation is CASSLATGGRDTEAFF. Looking up the rest from reference TRBV5-4 and TRBJ1-1 gives the full variable domain: ETGVTQSPTHLIKTRGQQVTLRCSSQSGHNTVSWYQQALGQGPQFIFQYYREEENGRGNFPPRFSGLQFPNYSSELNVNALELDDSALYLCASSLATGGRDTEAFFGQGTRLTVV.

This rearrangement joins TRBV5-4 to TRBJ2-2; 7 nucleotides line up with TRBD2. The germline V gene encodes CDR1 SGHNT and CDR2 YYREEE (reference sequence). This CDR3 contains 16 residues. The V and J ends lost 0 bases and 1 base, in that order; junction bases with no gene match: 3. In nucleotides, the CDR3 is TGTGCCAGCAGCTTGGTCCCTAGCGGGAACACCGGGGAGCTGTTTTTT. This codes for CASSLVPSGNTGELFF.